Following are 26 T cell receptor beta chains from one sample sequenced in a study of shared clonotypes between healthy human individuals. The data were produced by immunoSEQ multiplex PCR, yet TCRdb's version contains in-frame clones alone and is incomplete. The table includes millions of clones, over 85% detected once. The material sequenced was naive CD4+ T cells sorted from blood. Subset defined: CD45RA+ positively selected. Receptors originate from a man aged 18 to 29 in good health.

The V and J genes are TRBV5-4 and TRBJ2-7; D perhaps matches TRBD1 (7 bases). Between the trimmed V and J ends, which lost 4 bases and 2 bases, there was a span of 16 bases. Germline assignment: CDR1 SGHNT and CDR2 YYREEE (reference sequence). This CDR3 region has 15 residues. CDR3 coding DNA: TGTGCCAGCAGCCTGGGGGGACAGTCAGCCTACGAGCAGTACTTC. It codes for CASSLGGQSAYEQYF.

To note about this clone: Other DNA sequences of this sample code for an identical CDR3. The chain has TRBV28 and TRBJ1-5; D is perhaps TRBD1 (5 bases). The CDR3 extends over 12 amino acids. CDR1 and CDR2 from the germline V gene are MDHEN and SYDVKM. Between the trimmed V and J ends, which lost 8 bases and 0 bases, there was a span of 5 bases. In DNA form, the CDR3 reads TGTGCCAGCCAGGGTAGCAATCAGCCCCAGCATTTT. It translates to CASQGSNQPQHF.

This chain joins TRBV5-1 and TRBJ2-3, with 8 bases fitting TRBD1. Germline lookup yields CDR1 SGHRS and CDR2 YFSETQ. The V segment lost 3 bases and the J segment 6 bases; nucleotides outside the gene matches: 6. The CDR3 has 14 amino acids. The DNA for the CDR3 is TGCGCCAGCAGCTCGGGACAGGCTCTGGATACGCAGTATTTT. It is translated as CASSSGQALDTQYF.

The V gene is TRBV7-9, the J gene TRBJ2-6, with 8 positions matching TRBD1. The junction had 4 bases not matched to a gene; V was cut back by 6 bases and J by 0 bases. CDR1 and CDR2 from the germline V gene are SEHNR and FQNEAQ (reference sequence). The CDR3 extends over 16 amino acids. The CDR3 loop is CASSWDRPSGANVLTF. The CDR3 DNA is TGTGCCAGCAGTTGGGACAGGCCCTCTGGGGCCAACGTCCTGACTTTC.

The gene calls are TRBV4-1 and TRBJ1-5; a weak D match, TRBD1 (6 bases). Germline CDR1 reads MGHRA; CDR2 reads YSYEKL. V was pared by 4 bases and J by 4 bases, with 14 bases between. The CDR3 loop spans 15 amino acids. The CDR3 loop is CASSPTTGQNQPQHF. The DNA of the CDR3 is TGCGCCAGCAGCCCCACTACCGGACAGAATCAGCCCCAGCATTTT.

V and J are TRBV7-6 and TRBJ2-2; D is uncertain. The CDR3 totals 13 residues. V lost 6 bases to trimming and J lost 2 bases, with 7 bases between them. The V gene's germline CDR1 is SGHVS and CDR2 FNYEAQ. The CDR3 sequence: CASSNSNTGELFF. CDR3 coding DNA: TGTGCCAGCAGTAACAGCAACACCGGGGAGCTGTTTTTT.

The chain recombines TRBV6-6 with TRBJ1-6; D is ambiguous. This CDR3 contains 13 residues. Looked up from germline, CDR1 is MNHNY and CDR2 is SVGAGI (reference sequence). The germline V and J ends were trimmed by 2 bases and 8 bases, with 7 bases remaining between them. CDR3 DNA sequence: TGTGCCAGCAGTTACGGAAGGGATTCACCCCTCCACTTT. This codes for CASSYGRDSPLHF.

V usage is TRBV21-1 and J usage is TRBJ2-1. TRBV21-1 is a pseudogene. The CDR3 runs to 18 residues. The CDR3, as DNA: TGTGCCAGCAGCAAAGAGCTTGACCGGACCTCTTCCTACAATGAGCAGTTCTTC. Encoded protein: CASSKELDRTSSYNEQFF.

The chain carries TRBV2 and TRBJ1-2; 8 bases map to TRBD1. The germline V gene has CDR1 SNHLY and CDR2 FYNNEI. V trimming: 2 bases; J trimming: 8 bases; junction bases outside the gene matches: 7. This CDR3 has 14 amino acids. The CDR3 is CASSESDRVIGYTF. CDR3 coding DNA: TGTGCCAGCAGTGAATCGGACAGGGTGATAGGCTACACCTTC.

The chain couples TRBV4-3 to TRBJ2-7, with D uncertain. The V end was cut by 0 bases, the J end by 9 bases, with 12 bases between. From germline, CDR1 is LGHNA and CDR2 YSLEER. The CDR3 loop spans 13 amino acids. DNA of the CDR3: TGCGCCAGCAGCCAAGATAGGGCCTACCGGCAGTACTTC. It translates to CASSQDRAYRQYF.

The genes are TRBV19 and TRBJ1-5; perhaps TRBD1 as D (6 bases). Germline lookup yields CDR1 LNHDA and CDR2 SQIVND (reference sequence). V shed 7 bases and J shed 1 base, with 14 bases lying between them. CDR3 length: 15 residues. The CDR3, as DNA: TGTGCCAGTACCCCACAGGGATTAAGCAATCAGCCCCAGCATTTT. Translated, it gives CASTPQGLSNQPQHF.

The chain links TRBV30 to TRBJ2-6, with D perhaps TRBD2 (6 bases). The CDR3 is 15 amino acids. The germline V and J ends were trimmed by 7 bases and 0 bases, with 13 bases remaining between them. The germline V gene has CDR1 GTSNPN and CDR2 SVGIG (reference sequence). CDR3 coding DNA: TGTGCCTTGGACTTCGGGGGCTCTGGGGCCAACGTCCTGACTTTC. This encodes CALDFGGSGANVLTF.

Points on this clone: This sample also contains other DNA sequences that code for the same CDR3. This chain connects TRBV30 to TRBJ1-2; D gene ambiguous. CDR1 and CDR2 (germline): GTSNPN, SVGIG (reference sequence). This CDR3 spans 12 amino acids. V shed 2 bases and J shed 2 bases, with 6 bases lying between them. CDR3 in amino acids: CAWSRGNYGYTF. CDR3 coding DNA: TGTGCCTGGAGTAGAGGAAACTATGGCTACACCTTC.

The rearrangement joins TRBV2 to TRBJ2-2; 8 positions match TRBD1. The CDR3 covers 14 residues. Germline lookup yields CDR1 SNHLY and CDR2 FYNNEI. V gave up 5 bases and J gave up 5 bases; unmatched junction bases: 4. The CDR3 is CASSPQGATGELFF. As DNA, the CDR3 is TGTGCCAGCAGTCCCCAGGGGGCGACCGGGGAGCTGTTTTTT.

The rearrangement links TRBV7-9 to TRBJ2-2; weak D call: TRBD1 (7 bases). The CDR3 consists of 18 residues. From germline, CDR1 is SEHNR and CDR2 FQNEAQ (reference sequence). The ends were cut back, 1 base at V and 4 bases at J, with 19 bases in the middle. The CDR3 DNA reads TGTGCCAGCAGCTTAGTGTACGGGACAGCCGGGAGCACCGGGGAGCTGTTTTTT. It encodes CASSLVYGTAGSTGELFF.

This clone was seen just once. The chain has TRBV7-8 and TRBJ2-7; 14 bases map to TRBD2. Germline values: CDR1 SGHVS, CDR2 FQNEAQ. The CDR3 contains 15 residues. With V trimmed by 4 bases and J by 4 bases, 3 bases remained unmatched. In DNA form, the CDR3 reads TGTGCCAGCAGCTCAGGGACTAGCGGGAGTTACGAGCAGTACTTC. Residues: CASSSGTSGSYEQYF.

The chain recombines TRBV6-6 with TRBJ1-5; D gene ambiguous. The CDR3 covers 13 residues. Trimming removed 10 bases at V and 6 bases at J, with 16 bases between. Germline loops: CDR1 MNHNY, CDR2 SVGAGI (reference sequence). CDR3 DNA sequence: TGTGCCACCCGGGCGGCCGAGGGTCAGCCCCAGCATTTT. Translated, it gives CATRAAEGQPQHF.

The J gene is TRBJ2-3, the V gene TRBV6-6; possible D gene TRBD2, 6 bases. From germline, CDR1 is MNHNY and CDR2 SVGAGI (reference sequence). This CDR3 is built from 13 residues. Trimming removed 8 bases from V and 1 base from J, with 10 bases in between. The chain's CDR3 is CASGASGTDTQYF. CDR3 DNA sequence: TGTGCCAGCGGGGCTAGCGGCACAGATACGCAGTATTTT.

The chain combines TRBV6-1 with TRBJ2-5; 7 bases align to TRBD2. After removal of 3 bases from V and 1 base from J, the junction contained 5 bases not matched to a gene. Germline V lookup: CDR1 MNHNS, CDR2 SASEGT. The CDR3 is 15 residues long. CDR3 DNA: TGTGCCAGCAGTGACGGCGGGAGACTCCAAGAGACCCAGTACTTC. Its translation: CASSDGGRLQETQYF.

This clone appeared a few times. V is TRBV6-1 and J is TRBJ1-5, with D unclear. Germline assignment: CDR1 MNHNS and CDR2 SASEGT. V gave up 3 bases and J gave up 7 bases, with 10 bases separating them. CDR3 length: 13 residues. CDR3 coding DNA: TGTGCCAGCAGTGATACCCGCGAGCAGCCCCAGCATTTT. The encoded protein is CASSDTREQPQHF.

The rearrangement uses TRBV18 and TRBJ2-5, with TRBD2 matching 10 bases. The CDR3 has 16 residues. V lost 2 bases to trimming and J lost 4 bases; unmatched junction nucleotides: 7. Germline CDR1 is KGHSH and CDR2 is LQKENI. This chain's CDR3 is CASSPGRLAGAETQYF. The CDR3 region has the DNA TGTGCCAGCTCACCAGGGAGGCTAGCGGGAGCAGAGACCCAGTACTTC.

This chain joins TRBV27 and TRBJ2-7; D remains unclear. Trimming took off 5 bases at V and 2 bases at J, with 10 bases between the two ends. The CDR3 loop spans 13 amino acids. From germline, CDR1 is MNHEY and CDR2 SMNVEV (reference sequence). The CDR3, as DNA: TGTGCCAGCAGTCCTTCGACCCCCTACGAGCAGTACTTC. It encodes CASSPSTPYEQYF.

Regarding this clone: This specimen includes other DNA sequences encoding the same CDR3. The chain couples TRBV9 to TRBJ1-5; TRBD1 aligns across 10 bases. Germline CDR1 reads SGDLS; CDR2 reads YYNGEE. The CDR3 has 15 residues. V was clipped by 0 bases and J by 6 bases; unmatched bases: 3. The CDR3: CASSVGDRGSQPQHF. The CDR3 DNA reads as TGTGCCAGCAGCGTAGGGGACAGGGGAAGTCAGCCCCAGCATTTT.

The rearrangement links TRBV6-1 to TRBJ1-4, with D uncertain. Germline V gene lookup returns CDR1 MNHNS and CDR2 SASEGT. Trimming shortened V by 4 bases and J by 8 bases, and 14 bases separated the two germline ends. The CDR3 runs 14 residues. In DNA, the CDR3 is TGTGCCAGCAGTGTAGCCGGGATAAAGGAAAAACTGTTTTTT. This sequence encodes CASSVAGIKEKLFF.

The rearrangement joins TRBV7-9 to TRBJ1-1, with D tentatively TRBD1 (5 bases). The CDR3 loop spans 15 amino acids. Germline lookup yields CDR1 SEHNR and CDR2 FQNEAQ (reference sequence). With 6 bases removed from V and 0 bases from J, the gap between germline ends came to 14 bases. The CDR3 protein is CASRSTGTLNTEAFF. DNA for the CDR3: TGTGCCAGCAGGAGCACAGGAACGCTGAACACTGAAGCTTTCTTT.

The V gene is TRBV18, the J gene TRBJ2-2, with D maybe TRBD1 (5 bases). The V gene's germline CDR1 is KGHSH and CDR2 LQKENI. The CDR3 length is 16 residues. Trimming left V 2 bases short and J 5 bases short, with 15 bases between. DNA of the CDR3: TGTGCCAGCTCACCAGACATGGGGCGCAGGACCGGGGAGCTGTTTTTT. It is translated as CASSPDMGRRTGELFF.